Below are 18 T cell receptor beta chains sequenced from a single sample in a study of cytomegalovirus exposure and HLA in healthy donors. PCR employed 60 Vbeta and 13 Jbeta primers. Sequencing was performed with immunoSEQ multiplex PCR; in TCRdb, only in-frame clones are kept and a portion is missing. The sample has approximately 220,000 clones, approximately 88% seen once. Sequences were obtained from PBMCs. The source of these receptors is a boy aged 2-15 years in good health and CMV-seronegative.

The chain has TRBV27 and TRBJ2-1; TRBD2 matches 11 bases. The germline V gene has CDR1 MNHEY and CDR2 SMNVEV (reference sequence). The CDR3 runs to 14 residues. The V and J ends lost 7 bases and 8 bases, in that order; junction bases with no gene match: 7. The CDR3 nucleotides are TGTGCCAGCACTGGACTAGCGGGTTTCGATGAGCAGTTCTTC. This gives the protein CASTGLAGFDEQFF.

The chain employs TRBV27 and TRBJ2-7, with D maybe TRBD1 (5 bases). CDR3 length: 15 residues. Germline values: CDR1 MNHEY, CDR2 SMNVEV (reference sequence). V lost 4 bases and J lost 5, with 18 bases in between. The DNA of the CDR3 is TGTGCCAGCAGTTATCAGGGCCGGTGGTTCGACGAGCAGTACTTC. It is translated as CASSYQGRWFDEQYF.

The chain couples TRBV2 to TRBJ2-2; maybe TRBD1 (6 bases). Trimming removed 4 bases at V and 4 bases at J, with 13 bases between. In germline, CDR1 is SNHLY, CDR2 FYNNEI. The CDR3 spans 15 residues. The CDR3 loop reads CASSGDKPFTGELFF. CDR3 bases: TGTGCCAGCAGTGGGGACAAACCCTTCACCGGGGAGCTGTTTTTT.

The chain uses TRBV7-8 and TRBJ2-1; 11 bases are a match to TRBD1. Germline V gives CDR1 SGHVS, CDR2 FQNEAQ. V gave up 5 bases and J gave up 10 bases; unmatched junction bases: 7. CDR3 size: 14 residues. CDR3 nucleotide sequence: TGTGCCAGCAGCCAGCCGGGACAGGGGGAAGAGCAGTTCTTC. Protein: CASSQPGQGEEQFF.

CDR3 sequence reads: CASSSPRDSLEETQYF. The DNA for the CDR3 is TGTGCCAGCAGCTCCCCCCGGGACAGCCTCGAAGAGACCCAGTACTTC. V gene TRBV13 combines with J gene TRBJ2-5, with 7 bases lining up with TRBD1. Per germline, CDR1 PRHDT and CDR2 FYEKMQ (reference sequence). Trimming took 4 bases from V and 3 from J; bases not matched to a gene: 11. The CDR3 consists of 16 residues.

This clone is a singleton in its sample. V gene TRBV4-1 combines with J gene TRBJ2-1; the D gene is possibly TRBD2 (6 bases). Per germline, CDR1 MGHRA and CDR2 YSYEKL. CDR3 size: 16 residues. Trimming cost V 0 bases and J 0 bases, with 9 bases left between them. The CDR3 here is CASSQDSGSSYNEQFF. The CDR3 DNA follows: TGCGCCAGCAGCCAAGATTCCGGGAGCTCCTACAATGAGCAGTTCTTC.

This clone turned up a few times. V gene TRBV27 combines with J gene TRBJ2-2; 9 bases align to TRBD1. The trim removed 6 bases at V and 5 bases at J, leaving 10 bases unmatched. CDR1 and CDR2 (germline): MNHEY, SMNVEV (reference sequence). The CDR3 sequence is 16 residues long. The CDR3 DNA reads as TGTGCCAGCAGCCGAATGCCGGGACAGGGTACCGGGGAGCTGTTTTTT. Translating gives CASSRMPGQGTGELFF.

The J gene is TRBJ1-3, the V gene TRBV18; D gene ambiguous. The CDR3 is 15 amino acids. Germline V gene data show CDR1 as KGHSH and CDR2 as LQKENI. Trimming cost V 1 base and J 1 base, with 8 bases left between them. CDR3 in amino acids: CASSPQSTSGNTIYF. CDR3 coding DNA: TGTGCCAGCTCACCACAAAGCACTTCTGGAAACACCATATATTTT. Together with reference TRBV18 and TRBJ1-3, the CDR3 gives the full variable domain: NAGVMQNPRHLVRRRGQEARLRCSPMKGHSHVYWYRQLPEEGLKFMVYLQKENIIDESGMPKERFSAEFPKEGPSILRIQQVVRGDSAAYFCASSPQSTSGNTIYFGEGSWLTVV.

The rearrangement links TRBV7-2 to TRBJ1-1; no definite D call. Trimming took 2 bases from V and 1 from J, leaving 11 bases between them. CDR1 SGHTA and CDR2 FQGNSA come from the germline V gene. This CDR3 has 15 residues. The CDR3 DNA sequence: TGTGCCAGCAGCTTATATCGAATAGAGAACACTGAAGCTTTCTTT. This translates into CASSLYRIENTEAFF.

Comments on this clone: This sample includes further DNA sequences coding for the same CDR3. The chain couples TRBV7-8 to TRBJ1-5; D possibly corresponds to TRBD1 (5 bases). The CDR3 contains 15 residues. Germline CDR1 SGHVS, CDR2 FQNEAQ. V was clipped by 0 bases and J by 0 bases, with 6 bases between them. In DNA, the CDR3 is TGTGCCAGCAGCTTAGCTGACAGTAGCAATCAGCCCCAGCATTTT. It is translated as CASSLADSSNQPQHF.

The V call is TRBV6-4, the J call TRBJ2-1; 8 positions match TRBD1. This CDR3 has 15 residues. The trim removed 4 bases at V and 6 bases at J, leaving 8 bases unmatched. CDR1 MRHNA and CDR2 SNTAGT come from the germline V gene. CDR3 bases: TGTGCCAGCAGTGCAGGACAGGGAAGTGTCAATGAGCAGTTCTTC. Translation: CASSAGQGSVNEQFF.

This rearrangement joins TRBV21-1 to TRBJ1-1; TRBD1, the D gene given by the table, was not confirmed from the DNA. TRBV21-1 is deemed a pseudogene. CDR3 length: 13 residues. CDR3 sequence reads: CASSADRNTEAFF. In DNA, the CDR3 is TGTGCCAGCAGCGCGGACAGGAACACTGAAGCTTTCTTT.

In this sample, this clone turned up a few times. The chain uses TRBV6-1 and TRBJ1-2; 7 bases are shared with TRBD1. CDR3 length: 14 amino acids. Germline lookup yields CDR1 MNHNS and CDR2 SASEGT. J lost 7 bases, V lost 2 bases, and 7 bases had no gene match. The CDR3 spells CASSESWTGGGYTF. The CDR3 region has the DNA TGTGCCAGCAGTGAATCTTGGACAGGAGGTGGCTACACCTTC.

The V gene is TRBV2, the J gene TRBJ2-5; D is unresolved. CDR1 and CDR2 (germline): SNHLY, FYNNEI. The CDR3 has 12 amino acids. V was shortened by 7 bases and J by 1 base, with 7 bases between the two germline ends. In DNA, the CDR3 is TGTGCCAGCATGGGCAGCCAAGAGACCCAGTACTTC. Translation: CASMGSQETQYF.

This chain links TRBV7-2 with TRBJ2-1; D is possibly TRBD2 (6 bases). V was shortened by 1 base and J by 5 bases, with 15 bases between the two germline ends. This CDR3 comprises 16 residues. Germline lookup yields CDR1 SGHTA and CDR2 FQGNSA. The CDR3 DNA follows: TGTGCCAGCAGCTTAGATGTGGCCTGGGGGGACAATGAGCAGTTCTTC. As protein: CASSLDVAWGDNEQFF. Using reference TRBV7-2 and TRBJ2-1 for the parts outside the CDR3, the full variable domain is GAGVSQSPSNKVTEKGKDVELRCDPISGHTALYWYRQSLGQGLEFLIYFQGNSAPDKSGLPSDRFSAERTGGSVSTLTIQRTQQEDSAVYLCASSLDVAWGDNEQFFGPGTRLTVL.

This clone was seen just once. This chain uses TRBV5-4 with TRBJ1-2; 9 nucleotides match TRBD1. Per the germline V gene, CDR1 is SGHNT and CDR2 is YYREEE (reference sequence). This CDR3 region has 15 residues. The junction had 7 bases not matched to a gene; V was cut back by 4 bases and J by 3 bases. CDR3 amino acids: CASSLTGGGYYGYTF. CDR3 nucleotide sequence: TGTGCCAGCAGCCTGACAGGGGGGGGTTACTATGGCTACACCTTC.

The rearrangement uses TRBV6-6 and TRBJ2-1; D is possibly TRBD2 (6 bases). Per the germline V gene, CDR1 is MNHNY and CDR2 is SVGAGI (reference sequence). The CDR3 loop spans 15 amino acids. Deletions cut 7 bases from V and 3 bases from J, with 16 bases between. CDR3 in amino acids: CASTPSRELYNEQFF. CDR3 sequence (DNA): TGTGCCAGCACCCCCAGCCGGGAGCTCTACAATGAGCAGTTCTTC.

The chain joins TRBV10-2 to TRBJ1-2, with a tentative D call TRBD1 (5 bases). Trimming cost V 1 base and J 5 bases, with 8 bases left between them. This CDR3 is 13 amino acids long. Germline-derived CDR1 and CDR2 are WSHSY and SAAADI. The CDR3 region is CASSELGGYGYTF. Written as DNA, the CDR3 is TGCGCCAGCAGTGAGTTGGGGGGGTATGGCTACACCTTC.